Below are 30 T cell receptor beta chains sequenced from a single sample in a study of blood T cells in healthy people across ages. A second PCR, run for roughly 7 to 12 cycles, used a sample-barcoded 5' primer plus a J-beta primer mix. TCRdb passed the 5' RACE reads through MiXCR, listing each CDR3 protein once. The table shows about 1,800,000 distinct CDR3 sequences, with roughly 27% occurring only once. The source material was blood. The origin of the receptors is a woman in her twenties or thirties in good health.

This clonotype was counted many times. V gene TRBV5-5 combines with J gene TRBJ1-5; D call uncertain. Trimming shortened V by 0 bases and J by 2 bases, and 3 bases separated the two germline ends. Germline V gives CDR1 SGHKS, CDR2 YYEKEE (reference sequence). This CDR3 comprises 13 residues. The CDR3 region is CASSLVRNQPQHF. The DNA of the CDR3 is TGTGCCAGCAGCTTGGTCCGCAATCAGCCCCAGCATTTT.

Remarks on this clonotype: The junction does not match germline at one end; this may be a read error. This rearrangement joins TRBV7-9 to TRBJ2-1, with TRBD1 identical over 7 bases. This CDR3 has 15 amino acids. Germline V CDR1 and CDR2: SEHNR, FQNEAQ (reference sequence). CDR3 region: CVSREQGSPYNEQFF. The CDR3 DNA is TGTGTCAGCAGGGAACAGGGGTCCCCCTACAATGAGCAGTTCTTC. Full variable domain (missing parts from reference TRBV7-9 and TRBJ2-1): DTGVSQNPRHKITKRGQNVTFRCDPISEHNRLYWYRQTLGQGPEFLTYFQNEAQLEKSRLLSDRFSAERPKGSFSTLEIQRTEQGDSAMYLCVSREQGSPYNEQFFGPGTRLTVL.

The CDR3 bases are TGTGCCAGCAGGGGGATGGGGTACGAGCAGTACTTC. Amino acids: CASRGMGYEQYF. J is TRBJ2-7 and V is TRBV2, with D unresolved. The CDR3 length is 12 residues. The V end was cut by 6 bases, the J end by 4 bases, with 10 bases between. From germline, CDR1 is SNHLY and CDR2 FYNNEI.

The chain links TRBV5-4 to TRBJ1-2, with D perhaps matching TRBD1 (5 bases). Trimming took off 2 bases at V and 8 bases at J, with 13 bases between the two ends. This CDR3 comprises 13 residues. Germline loops: CDR1 SGHNT, CDR2 YYREEE (reference sequence). The CDR3 coding sequence is TGTGCCAGCAGCTTTTCCAGGGCTGAAGGCTACACCTTC. It translates to CASSFSRAEGYTF.

This clonotype appeared a few times. The chain uses TRBV24-1 and TRBJ1-2, with 7 bases aligning to TRBD1. The germline gives CDR1 KGHDR, CDR2 SFDVKD. This CDR3 is 13 amino acids long. J lost 5 bases, V lost 9 bases, and 8 bases had no gene match. Written as DNA, the CDR3 is TGTGCCACCTCAGACAGGGATGCGTATGGCTACACCTTC. Encoded protein: CATSDRDAYGYTF.

This clonotype was recorded a few times. This chain links TRBV5-1 with TRBJ2-5, with 7 bases fitting TRBD1. Germline values: CDR1 SGHRS, CDR2 YFSETQ. The CDR3 runs 15 residues. Trimming removed 3 bases from V and 2 bases from J; junction bases left unmatched: 7. The CDR3 DNA follows: TGCGCCAGCAGCTCCGACAGGGTGGGTCAAGAGACCCAGTACTTC. As protein: CASSSDRVGQETQYF.

This chain links TRBV27 with TRBJ2-1; possible D gene TRBD1, 5 bases. CDR3 size: 14 residues. Germline V gene sequence: CDR1 MNHEY, CDR2 SMNVEV (reference sequence). V shed 5 bases and J shed 8 bases, with 16 bases lying between them. As DNA, the CDR3 is TGTGCCAGCAGTGCCCGCGGCAGGGTACATGAGCAGTTCTTC. Amino acid sequence: CASSARGRVHEQFF.

This clonotype came up a few times. This chain links TRBV2 with TRBJ2-5; no clear D. The CDR3 sequence is 13 residues long. V lost 7 bases and J 5 bases, leaving 14 bases between the germline ends. In germline, CDR1 is SNHLY, CDR2 FYNNEI. The CDR3 DNA is TGTGCCAGCATGACGGGCCAAGGGGAGACCCAGTACTTC. Residues: CASMTGQGETQYF.

CDR3 in DNA: TGCGCCAGCAGTGACCCCCGGACAGGGATAAACTATGGCTACACCTTC. Translating it yields CASSDPRTGINYGYTF. The rearrangement links TRBV10-2 to TRBJ1-2; 8 bases are shared with TRBD1. With 3 bases clipped from V and 2 bases from J, the junction kept 8 bases outside the gene matches. This CDR3 is 16 amino acids long. The germline CDR1 and CDR2 sequences are WSHSY and SAAADI.

This clonotype was recorded a few times. The chain joins TRBV5-1 to TRBJ1-4, with unresolved D. The CDR3 is 15 residues long. Germline loops: CDR1 SGHRS, CDR2 YFSETQ. V lost 0 bases, J lost 4 bases, and 10 bases lay in between. The DNA of the CDR3 is TGCGCCAGCAGCTTGGAGCCGGTACTTAATGAAAAACTGTTTTTT. It translates to CASSLEPVLNEKLFF.

V usage is TRBV19 and J usage is TRBJ2-1; 10 bases align to TRBD2. Germline V gene lookup returns CDR1 LNHDA and CDR2 SQIVND (reference sequence). The CDR3 is 16 residues long. Germline trimming cut 5 bases from V and 7 bases from J; bases unmatched to any gene: 11. The DNA of the CDR3 is TGTGCCAGTAGTGGGCCCATAGCGGGAGGTCTAAATGAGCAGTTCTTC. It encodes CASSGPIAGGLNEQFF.

In regard to this clonotype: Being one base from a much bigger clone, this may be a read error. The chain uses TRBV20-1 and TRBJ2-1, with D unresolved. The CDR3 loop spans 10 amino acids. Germline CDR1 DFQATT, CDR2 SNEGSKA (reference sequence). The DNA of the CDR3 is TGCAGTGCTAGAGATAATGCGCAGTTCTTC. Translating gives CSARDNAQFF.

The chain carries TRBV4-1 and TRBJ2-3; D possibly corresponds to TRBD1 (7 bases). The CDR3 consists of 16 residues. V was cut by 3 bases and J by 13 bases, with 26 bases left in between. CDR1 is MGHRA and CDR2 is YSYEKL in the germline V gene. The CDR3 DNA reads TGCGCCAGCAGCCAGCCCACCAGGGGGGAGATGATAGGGAAGTATTTT. Protein: CASSQPTRGEMIGKYF.

This clonotype was seen a handful of times. The V call is TRBV7-2, the J call TRBJ2-7, with D tentatively TRBD1 or TRBD2 (5 bases each). V lost 7 bases and J 2 bases, leaving 15 bases between the germline ends. The CDR3 is 14 residues long. CDR1 is SGHTA, CDR2 FQGNSA, per germline. The CDR3 is CASISTRGPYEQYF. Written as DNA, the CDR3 is TGTGCCAGCATCTCCACCCGGGGACCCTACGAGCAGTACTTC.

This clonotype was seen more than once but under ten times. This chain joins TRBV5-1 and TRBJ2-3; D is undetermined. Germline assignment: CDR1 SGHRS and CDR2 YFSETQ. The CDR3 covers 15 residues. The V end was cut by 1 base, the J end by 5 bases, with 14 bases between. Here the CDR3 reads CASSLTDLKVDTQYF. The CDR3 nucleotides read TGCGCCAGCAGCTTGACCGACCTGAAGGTAGATACGCAGTATTTT.

The gene calls are TRBV6-1 and TRBJ2-1; D may be TRBD2 (6 bases). Trimming removed 2 bases at V and 1 base at J, with 12 bases between. CDR3 length: 16 amino acids. Germline V gene lookup returns CDR1 MNHNS and CDR2 SASEGT. This CDR3 is CASSERSAGSYNEQFF. DNA for the CDR3: TGTGCCAGCAGTGAACGGTCTGCGGGGTCCTACAATGAGCAGTTCTTC.

In the case of this clonotype: Just one base apart from a much larger clone, this may be a read error. The chain uses TRBV3-1 and TRBJ2-1; 13 nucleotides align to TRBD2. The CDR3 totals 16 residues. Per the germline V gene, CDR1 is LGHDT and CDR2 is YNNKEL (reference sequence). CDR3 coding DNA: TGTGCCAGCAGCCGCCGGACTAGCGGGAGCTACGATGAGCAGTTCTTC. Protein sequence: CASSRRTSGSYDEQFF.

The chain's CDR3 is CASKQRGGQPQHF. CDR3 bases: TGTGCCAGCAAACAGCGGGGGGGGCAGCCCCAGCATTTT. The chain combines TRBV12-3 or TRBV12-4 with TRBJ1-5; a possible D gene is TRBD1 (5 bases). With 7 bases removed from V and 7 bases from J, the gap between germline ends came to 14 bases. The CDR3 consists of 13 residues.

Ten or more counts support this clonotype. The chain uses TRBV7-9 and TRBJ1-4, with D perhaps TRBD1 (5 bases). CDR3 size: 14 residues. Germline V lookup: CDR1 SEHNR, CDR2 FQNEAQ (reference sequence). V dropped 4 bases and J dropped 8 bases, with 14 bases sitting between them. The CDR3 here is CASSSPRDGEKLFF. CDR3 sequence (DNA): TGTGCCAGCAGCTCACCCAGGGACGGAGAAAAACTGTTTTTT.

The chain uses TRBV27 and TRBJ2-7; D is undetermined. Trimming removed 2 bases from V and 0 bases from J, with 11 bases in between. The CDR3 contains 15 residues. Germline CDR1 MNHEY, CDR2 SMNVEV (reference sequence). In DNA, the CDR3 is TGTGCCAGCAGTTTAATCGGCCTGAGCTCCTACGAGCAGTACTTC. Protein product: CASSLIGLSSYEQYF.

V is TRBV7-2 and J is TRBJ2-7, with D possibly being TRBD1 or TRBD2 (6 bases each). The germline V and J ends were trimmed by 5 bases and 2 bases, with 16 bases remaining between them. Per germline, CDR1 SGHTA and CDR2 FQGNSA. This CDR3 contains 15 residues. This chain's CDR3 is CASSLGGPNAYEQYF. Written as DNA, the CDR3 is TGTGCCAGCAGCCTAGGGGGGCCCAATGCCTACGAGCAGTACTTC.

This clonotype was picked up many times. This rearrangement joins TRBV5-1 to TRBJ2-4; possibly TRBD1 for D (6 bases). Trimming took off 2 bases at V and 8 bases at J, with 14 bases between the two ends. CDR1 is SGHRS, CDR2 YFSETQ, per germline. CDR3 length: 14 amino acids. Here the CDR3 reads CASSLGRGSDIQYF. The CDR3 coding sequence is TGCGCCAGCAGCTTAGGCAGGGGTAGCGACATTCAGTACTTC.

This clonotype has only a few counts. This sequence joins TRBV10-2 and TRBJ2-3; TRBD2 aligns across 8 bases. The CDR3 is 14 amino acids. The V gene's germline CDR1 is WSHSY and CDR2 SAAADI. J gave up 5 bases and V 6 bases, and 7 bases lay outside the gene matches. The CDR3: CASRGAGVKDTQYF. CDR3 DNA sequence: TGCGCCAGCAGGGGAGCGGGGGTGAAAGATACGCAGTATTTT.

This clonotype was seen only a few times. The chain uses TRBV11-2 and TRBJ2-1, with unresolved D. V was clipped by 5 bases and J by 6 bases, with 14 bases between them. Germline V CDR1 and CDR2: SGHAT, FQNNGV. The CDR3 runs 14 residues. The CDR3 DNA sequence: TGTGCCAGCAGCGGGAATAGATTAGGCAATGAGCAGTTCTTC. Its protein product is CASSGNRLGNEQFF.

The V and J genes are TRBV5-1 and TRBJ2-1, with D possibly TRBD2 on 6 matching bases. Deletions cut 7 bases from V and 5 bases from J, with 13 bases between. This CDR3 is 13 amino acids long. Germline V CDR1 and CDR2: SGHRS, YFSETQ. The CDR3 spells CASAAGRNNEQFF. The CDR3 bases are TGCGCCAGCGCCGCGGGGCGGAACAATGAGCAGTTCTTC.

Remarks on this clonotype: The CDR3 ends on some other residue instead of the conserved phenylalanine or tryptophan, so this is likely a read error. The limits of the CDR3 on the DNA are not certain, so only TCRdb's listed CDR3 is given. The CDR3 sequence: CASSPKTGATY. The J gene is TRBJ1-1, the V gene TRBV6-5; the D call TRBD1 from the table was never checked on the DNA. Germline CDR1 MNHEY, CDR2 SVGAGI. The CDR3 contains 11 residues when both ends are counted.

This clonotype was seen many times. The junction departs from germline at one end; a sequencing error may be responsible. V is TRBV5-1 and J is TRBJ2-3; 9 bases are shared with TRBD2. The germline gives CDR1 SGHRS, CDR2 YFSETQ. This CDR3 is 14 amino acids long. The CDR3 DNA reads TGTGCCAGCAGTTTAAGACTAGCGGCAGATACGCAGTATTTT. Protein product: CASSLRLAADTQYF.

The chain employs TRBV15 and TRBJ1-5, with 7 bases that match TRBD1. J gave up 6 bases and V 2 bases, and 7 bases lay outside the gene matches. There are 15 residues in the CDR3. Germline CDR1 is LNHNV and CDR2 is YYDKDF (reference sequence). As DNA, the CDR3 is TGTGCCACCAGCAGAACAGGGGCTCAAAGTCAGCCCCAGCATTTT. It encodes CATSRTGAQSQPQHF. The full variable domain, in which reference TRBV15 and TRBJ1-5 provide the parts outside the CDR3, is DAMVIQNPRYQVTQFGKPVTLSCSQTLNHNVMYWYQQKSSQAPKLLFHYYDKDFNNEADTPDNFQSRRPNTSFCFLDIRSPGLGDTAMYLCATSRTGAQSQPQHFGDGTRLSIL.

The chain employs TRBV20-1 and TRBJ2-1; 15 bases are a match to TRBD2. CDR1 is DFQATT and CDR2 is SNEGSKA in the germline V gene (reference sequence). Unmatched junction bases numbered 9, after V lost 6 bases and J lost 0 bases. The CDR3 covers 18 residues. The DNA for the CDR3 is TGCAGTGCGAGGACTAGCGGGAGGGTAGAAAGCTCCTACAATGAGCAGTTCTTC. It translates to CSARTSGRVESSYNEQFF.

This clonotype was counted a few times. The CDR3 spells CASSLSGYFTDTQYF. DNA of the CDR3: TGCGCCAGCAGCTTGAGCGGGTACTTCACAGATACGCAGTATTTT. The V call is TRBV5-1, the J call TRBJ2-3; D possibly corresponds to TRBD2 (6 bases). This CDR3 is 15 amino acids long. CDR1 is SGHRS and CDR2 is YFSETQ in the germline V gene. Trimming left V 1 base short and J 2 bases short, with 11 bases between.